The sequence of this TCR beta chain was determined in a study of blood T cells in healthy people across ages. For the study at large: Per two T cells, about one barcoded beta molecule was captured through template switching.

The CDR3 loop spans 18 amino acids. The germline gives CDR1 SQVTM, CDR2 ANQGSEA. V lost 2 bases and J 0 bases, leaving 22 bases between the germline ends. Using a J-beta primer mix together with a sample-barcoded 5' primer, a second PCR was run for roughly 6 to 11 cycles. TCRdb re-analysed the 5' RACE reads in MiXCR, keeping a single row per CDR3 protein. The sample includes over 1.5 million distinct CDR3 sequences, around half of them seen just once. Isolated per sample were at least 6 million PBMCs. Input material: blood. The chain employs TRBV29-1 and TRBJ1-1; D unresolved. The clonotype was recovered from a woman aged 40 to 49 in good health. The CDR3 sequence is CSVEILVRRERLNTEAFF. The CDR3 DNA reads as TGCAGCGTTGAAATTTTAGTGCGACGTGAGAGGTTGAACACTGAAGCTTTCTTT.